The 24 T cell receptor beta chains in this list originate from one sample, sequenced in a study of graft-versus-host responses after intestinal transplantation. These receptors are not linked to any known antigen. Clones were sequenced by immunoSEQ multiplex PCR, and TCRdb holds only the in-frame ones, with some missing. This table has more than 80,000 clones, about 85% appearing once. Material: unstimulated CD4+ T cells sorted from spleen or lymph node cells, obtained before transplant. All receptors come from a human donor who was the organ donor for an intestinal transplant.

The chain combines TRBV7-2 with TRBJ2-2; D unresolved. Trimming removed 7 bases from V and 1 base from J, with 7 bases in between. The V gene's germline CDR1 is SGHTA and CDR2 FQGNSA. CDR3 size: 13 residues. In nucleotides, the CDR3 is TGTGCCAGCACGCGACAGAACACCGGGGAGCTGTTTTTT. Its protein is CASTRQNTGELFF.

The rearrangement uses TRBV5-6 and TRBJ2-7; D is undetermined. The V gene's germline CDR1 is SGHDT and CDR2 YYEEEE. The CDR3 contains 12 residues. V was trimmed by 4 bases and J by 5 bases, leaving 10 bases between them. Here the CDR3 DNA reads TGTGCCAGCAGCCAGACAAGGCACGAGCAGTACTTC. This gives the protein CASSQTRHEQYF.

The rearrangement uses TRBV4-1 and TRBJ2-1, with 8 bases lining up with TRBD2. Germline CDR1 and CDR2: MGHRA and YSYEKL. J lost 8 bases, V lost 2 bases, and 14 bases had no gene match. The CDR3 totals 17 residues. The CDR3 here is CASSQKSASGSIHEQFF. Written as DNA, the CDR3 is TGCGCCAGCAGCCAAAAGTCGGCCAGCGGGAGTATCCATGAGCAGTTCTTC.

CDR3 nucleotide sequence: TGTGCCAGCAGACGTCGACAGGGTCGGGAGACCCAGTACTTC. The encoded protein is CASRRRQGRETQYF. This rearrangement joins TRBV6-5 to TRBJ2-5; 7 bases are shared with TRBD1. Trimming took 6 bases from V and 5 from J; bases not matched to a gene: 9. The CDR3 is 14 residues long. CDR1 MNHEY and CDR2 SVGAGI come from the germline V gene.

This chain uses TRBV10-3 with TRBJ1-1; maybe TRBD1 (6 bases). Trimming took off 3 bases at V and 2 bases at J, with 10 bases between the two ends. Germline V gene sequence: CDR1 ENHRY, CDR2 SYGVKD. The CDR3 sequence is 14 residues long. This CDR3 reads CAISDNRVNTEAFF. CDR3 nucleotide sequence: TGTGCCATCAGTGATAACAGGGTAAACACTGAAGCTTTCTTT.

The V call is TRBV4-2, the J call TRBJ2-2; 10 nucleotides line up with TRBD2. This CDR3 has 17 amino acids. CDR1 and CDR2 (germline): LGHNA, YNFKEQ. Unmatched junction bases numbered 5, after V lost 4 bases and J lost 0 bases. CDR3 sequence (DNA): TGTGCCAGCAGCCCAGGACTAGCGGTCGCGAACACCGGGGAGCTGTTTTTT. This gives the protein CASSPGLAVANTGELFF.

A word on this clone: Distinct nucleotide sequences in the sample also encode this CDR3. The chain recombines TRBV11-2 with TRBJ2-5; weak D call: TRBD2 (6 bases). The CDR3 is 14 amino acids. V lost 3 bases, J lost 3 bases, and 11 bases lay in between. The V gene's germline CDR1 is SGHAT and CDR2 FQNNGV. In DNA, the CDR3 is TGTGCCAGCAGCTTTTACGGAGGGAAAGAGACCCAGTACTTC. Translating gives CASSFYGGKETQYF.

The V gene is TRBV2, the J gene TRBJ2-5; D is possibly TRBD2 (7 bases). The CDR3 is 15 residues long. V lost 6 bases, J lost 1 base, and 15 bases lay in between. Germline V CDR1 and CDR2: SNHLY, FYNNEI. The CDR3 coding sequence is TGTGCCAGCAGGAGGGGGTCTAGCGGCCAAGAGACCCAGTACTTC. This gives the protein CASRRGSSGQETQYF.

The genes are TRBV4-2 and TRBJ2-5; D possibly corresponds to TRBD2 (5 bases). The V end was cut by 0 bases, the J end by 5 bases, with 16 bases between. This CDR3 has 16 residues. Looked up from germline, CDR1 is LGHNA and CDR2 is YNFKEQ. The CDR3 loop is CASSQEPFGVRETQYF. For the CDR3, the DNA is TGTGCCAGCAGCCAAGAGCCCTTCGGGGTGAGGGAGACCCAGTACTTC.

The rearrangement joins TRBV4-3 to TRBJ2-6; no definite D call. This CDR3 is 19 amino acids long. Germline V CDR1 and CDR2: LGHNA, YSLEER. V shed 1 base and J shed 0 bases, with 16 bases lying between them. CDR3 sequence: CASSQGSLSSSSGANVLTF. CDR3 in DNA: TGCGCCAGCAGCCAAGGAAGTTTGAGTTCCTCCTCTGGGGCCAACGTCCTGACTTTC.

The chain employs TRBV5-1 and TRBJ2-7; the D is unclear. Trimming stripped 0 bases from V and 5 bases from J, with 6 bases between. The CDR3 contains 12 residues. CDR1 SGHRS and CDR2 YFSETQ come from the germline V gene. CDR3: CASSLAGDEQYF. CDR3 nucleotide sequence: TGCGCCAGCAGCTTGGCAGGCGACGAGCAGTACTTC.

The chain joins TRBV4-3 to TRBJ1-2, with 8 nucleotides matching TRBD1. CDR1 LGHNA and CDR2 YSLEER come from the germline V gene. This CDR3 is built from 15 residues. The V and J ends lost 0 bases and 6 bases, in that order; junction bases with no gene match: 6. CDR3 protein: CASSQEGSGGNGYTF. CDR3 nucleotide sequence: TGCGCCAGCAGCCAAGAAGGGTCAGGGGGCAATGGCTACACCTTC.

J is TRBJ1-4 and V is TRBV18, with a weak D call TRBD1 (5 bases). The CDR3 runs 14 residues. V was cut by 2 bases and J by 4 bases, with 8 bases left in between. The germline CDR1 and CDR2 sequences are KGHSH and LQKENI. In nucleotides, the CDR3 is TGTGCCAGCTCACCAGGGGGACTTAATGAAAAACTGTTTTTT. Translating gives CASSPGGLNEKLFF.

This chain uses TRBV7-8 with TRBJ1-2, with D unresolved. Trimming took 4 bases from V and 8 from J, leaving 11 bases between them. Germline-derived CDR1 and CDR2 are SGHVS and FQNEAQ. The CDR3 is made up of 12 amino acids. This CDR3 is CASSSPGGGYTF. The CDR3, as DNA: TGTGCCAGCAGCTCCCCAGGAGGAGGCTACACCTTC.

V gene TRBV6-5 combines with J gene TRBJ1-5; D is unresolved. The CDR3 has 11 amino acids. The V end lost 6 bases, the J end lost 3 bases, and 3 bases lay between the germline ends. Looked up from germline, CDR1 is MNHEY and CDR2 is SVGAGI. This chain's CDR3 is CASSSNQPQHF. As DNA, the CDR3 is TGTGCCAGCAGCTCCAATCAGCCCCAGCATTTT.

The V call is TRBV7-2, the J call TRBJ2-1; TRBD2 matches 7 bases. After removal of 3 bases from V and 11 bases from J, the junction contained 4 bases not matched to a gene. CDR1 is SGHTA, CDR2 FQGNSA, per germline. This CDR3 has 12 residues. CDR3 nucleotide sequence: TGTGCCAGCAGCTTTGGGGGAGGGAAGCAGTTCTTC. Its protein product is CASSFGGGKQFF.

The chain carries TRBV27 and TRBJ1-3; TRBD1 matches 7 bases. V dropped 8 bases and J dropped 2; count of bases not matched to a gene: 6. Germline CDR1 MNHEY, CDR2 SMNVEV (reference sequence). There are 14 residues in the CDR3. CDR3 region: CASRPGQPGNTIYF. CDR3 coding DNA: TGTGCCAGCCGACCGGGACAGCCTGGAAACACCATATATTTT.

This chain links TRBV10-2 with TRBJ2-3; 13 bases match TRBD2. Germline V gene lookup returns CDR1 WSHSY and CDR2 SAAADI. The CDR3 is 18 residues long. V shed 6 bases and J 0 bases; nucleotides not matched to a gene: 9. CDR3 in DNA: TGCGCCAGCAGGGGGTGGGGACTAGCGGGGCCTAGCACAGATACGCAGTATTTT. This sequence encodes CASRGWGLAGPSTDTQYF.

The sample holds one count of this clone. The V and J genes are TRBV4-2 and TRBJ2-7; TRBD2 agrees at 12 bases. Unmatched junction bases numbered 4, after V lost 1 base and J lost 6 bases. Germline CDR1 reads LGHNA; CDR2 reads YNFKEQ. This CDR3 spans 15 amino acids. The CDR3 spells CASSQGTSGEGEQYF. The DNA of the CDR3 is TGTGCCAGCAGCCAAGGGACTAGCGGGGAGGGCGAGCAGTACTTC.

The CDR3 DNA reads as TGTGCCAGCAGCGACACAGGGGCCTATAATTCACCCCTCCACTTT. Its translation is CASSDTGAYNSPLHF. This rearrangement joins TRBV27 to TRBJ1-6; 7 bases match TRBD1. Germline CDR1 and CDR2: MNHEY and SMNVEV (reference sequence). The CDR3 covers 15 residues. V shed 6 bases, J shed 2 bases, and the junction held 4 bases outside the gene matches.

The chain recombines TRBV5-4 with TRBJ1-2; D remains ambiguous. This CDR3 spans 16 amino acids. Germline V gene lookup returns CDR1 SGHNT and CDR2 YYREEE (reference sequence). V lost 1 base, J lost 1 base, and 14 bases lay in between. The CDR3 reads CASSLRRTVLNYGYTF. For the CDR3, the DNA is TGTGCCAGCAGCTTGAGGAGGACCGTCCTTAACTATGGCTACACCTTC.

This clone was found once. This sequence joins TRBV7-9 and TRBJ2-3; D is uncertain. This CDR3 region has 14 residues. From germline, CDR1 is SEHNR and CDR2 FQNEAQ (reference sequence). Trimming shortened V by 3 bases and J by 1 base, and 8 bases separated the two germline ends. CDR3 nucleotide sequence: TGTGCCAGCAGCTTTCTACGGGGCACAGATACGCAGTATTTT. It encodes CASSFLRGTDTQYF. The full variable domain, rest sourced from reference TRBV7-9 and TRBJ2-3, is DTGVSQNPRHKITKRGQNVTFRCDPISEHNRLYWYRQTLGQGPEFLTYFQNEAQLEKSRLLSDRFSAERPKGSFSTLEIQRTEQGDSAMYLCASSFLRGTDTQYFGPGTRLTVL.

This clone has a handful of counts. The gene calls are TRBV6-1 and TRBJ2-7, with a weak D call TRBD2 (7 bases). Deletions cut 2 bases from V and 2 bases from J, with 13 bases between. Germline V gives CDR1 MNHNS, CDR2 SASEGT. This CDR3 contains 15 residues. The CDR3 DNA sequence: TGTGCCAGCAGTGAACTGGGGGGGGCCCCCTACGAGCAGTACTTC. The encoded protein is CASSELGGAPYEQYF.

This clone has more than one count but fewer than ten. The chain recombines TRBV5-1 with TRBJ2-7, with D perhaps TRBD1 (6 bases). Germline V CDR1 and CDR2: SGHRS, YFSETQ. The V and J ends lost 2 bases and 6 bases respectively, with 9 bases between them. The CDR3 totals 12 residues. CDR3 in amino acids: CASSLSGVEQYF. CDR3 DNA sequence: TGCGCCAGCAGCTTATCAGGGGTCGAGCAGTACTTC.